Included here is one TCR beta chain sequence, with context. This sample is drawn from a study of cytomegalovirus exposure and HLA in healthy donors. The PCR used 60 Vbeta and 13 Jbeta primers. TCRdb keeps only in-frame clones here, not all; method: immunoSEQ multiplex PCR. The sample data list 150,000 to 200,000 clones. The CDR3 totals 13 residues. The germline V and J ends were trimmed by 9 bases and 4 bases, with 15 bases remaining between them. CDR1 and CDR2 from the germline V gene are LNHDA and SQIVND (reference sequence). The V and J genes are TRBV19 and TRBJ1-2; D is possibly TRBD1 (5 bases). The receptor's source is a woman under 30 in good health and CMV-seropositive. Sequencing was carried out using PBMCs. Written as DNA, the CDR3 is TGTGCCAGCACCGATTTCGGGGGCTATGGCTACACCTTC. Translated, it gives CASTDFGGYGYTF.